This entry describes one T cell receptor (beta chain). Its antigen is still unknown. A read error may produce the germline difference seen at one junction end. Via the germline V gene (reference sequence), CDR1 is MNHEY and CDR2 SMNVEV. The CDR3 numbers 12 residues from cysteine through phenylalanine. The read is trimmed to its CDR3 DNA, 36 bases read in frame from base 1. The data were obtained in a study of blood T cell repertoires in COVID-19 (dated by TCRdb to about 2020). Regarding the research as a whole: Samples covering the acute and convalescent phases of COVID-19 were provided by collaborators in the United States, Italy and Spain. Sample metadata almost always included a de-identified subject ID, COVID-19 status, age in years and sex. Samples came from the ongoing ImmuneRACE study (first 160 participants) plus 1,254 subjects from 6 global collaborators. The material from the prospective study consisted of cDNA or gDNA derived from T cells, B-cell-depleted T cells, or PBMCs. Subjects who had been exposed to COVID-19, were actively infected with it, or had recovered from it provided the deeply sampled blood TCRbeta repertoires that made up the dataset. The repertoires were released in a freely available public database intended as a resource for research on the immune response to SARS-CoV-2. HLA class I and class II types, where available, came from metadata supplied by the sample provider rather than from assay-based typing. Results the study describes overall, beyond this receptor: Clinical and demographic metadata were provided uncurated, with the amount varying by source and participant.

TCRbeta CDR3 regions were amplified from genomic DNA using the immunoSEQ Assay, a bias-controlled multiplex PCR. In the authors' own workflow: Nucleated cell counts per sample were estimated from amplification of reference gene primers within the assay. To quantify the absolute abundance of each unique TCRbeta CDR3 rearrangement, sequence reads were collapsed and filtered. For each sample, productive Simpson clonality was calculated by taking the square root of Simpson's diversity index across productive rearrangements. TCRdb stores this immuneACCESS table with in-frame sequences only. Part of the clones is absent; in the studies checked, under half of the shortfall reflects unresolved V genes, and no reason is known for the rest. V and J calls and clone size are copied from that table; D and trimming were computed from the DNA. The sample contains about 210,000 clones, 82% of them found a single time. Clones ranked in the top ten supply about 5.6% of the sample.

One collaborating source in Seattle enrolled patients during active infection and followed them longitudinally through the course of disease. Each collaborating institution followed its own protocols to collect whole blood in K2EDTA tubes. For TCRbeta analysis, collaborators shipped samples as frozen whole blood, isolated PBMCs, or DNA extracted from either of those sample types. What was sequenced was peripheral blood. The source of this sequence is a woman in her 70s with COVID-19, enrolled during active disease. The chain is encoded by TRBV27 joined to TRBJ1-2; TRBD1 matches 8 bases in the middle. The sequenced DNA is TGTGCCAGCAGACCCGGACAGGGAGGAGCTGTATTC. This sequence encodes CASRPGQGGAVF.